This paragraph reports one T cell receptor (beta chain). CDR3 length: 14 amino acids. In germline, CDR1 is MGHRA, CDR2 YSYEKL. V was trimmed by 3 bases and J by 4 bases, leaving 10 bases between them. Assay: immunoSEQ multiplex PCR; the TCRdb copy retains only in-frame clones and omits some. This table has about 270,000 clones, roughly 82% appearing once. This record belongs to a study of blood T cell repertoires in COVID-19. J is TRBJ1-5 and V is TRBV4-1; D possibly corresponds to TRBD1 (5 bases). Sequenced sample: peripheral blood. The TCR comes from a woman of 80 years or more with COVID-19, enrolled during active disease. As DNA, the CDR3 is TGCGCCAGCAGCCACCCGACAGAAAATCAGCCCCAGCATTTT. As protein: CASSHPTENQPQHF.